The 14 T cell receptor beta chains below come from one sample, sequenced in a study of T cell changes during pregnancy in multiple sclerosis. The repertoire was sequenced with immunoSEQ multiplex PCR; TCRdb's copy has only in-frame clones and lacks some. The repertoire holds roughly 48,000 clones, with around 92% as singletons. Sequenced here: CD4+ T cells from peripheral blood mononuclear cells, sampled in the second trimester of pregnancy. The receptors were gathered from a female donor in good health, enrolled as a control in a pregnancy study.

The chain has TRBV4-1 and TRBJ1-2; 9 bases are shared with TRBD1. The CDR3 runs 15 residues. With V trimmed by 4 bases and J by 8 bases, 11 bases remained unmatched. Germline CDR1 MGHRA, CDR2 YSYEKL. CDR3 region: CASSRLQGAEDGYTF. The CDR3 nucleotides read TGCGCCAGCAGCCGATTACAGGGGGCCGAAGACGGCTACACCTTC.

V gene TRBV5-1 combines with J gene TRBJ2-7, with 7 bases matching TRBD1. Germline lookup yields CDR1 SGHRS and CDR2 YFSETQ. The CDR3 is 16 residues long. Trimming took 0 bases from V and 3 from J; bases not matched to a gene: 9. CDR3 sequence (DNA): TGCGCCAGCAGCTTGGCCTCGGACAGGAACGTCTACGAGCAGTACTTC. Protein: CASSLASDRNVYEQYF.

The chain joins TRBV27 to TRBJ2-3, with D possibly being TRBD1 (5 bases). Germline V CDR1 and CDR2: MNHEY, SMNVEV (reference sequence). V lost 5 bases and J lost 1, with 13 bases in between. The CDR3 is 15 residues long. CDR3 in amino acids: CASSRQGFRTDTQYF. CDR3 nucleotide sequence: TGTGCCAGCAGTCGTCAGGGATTCCGCACAGATACGCAGTATTTT.

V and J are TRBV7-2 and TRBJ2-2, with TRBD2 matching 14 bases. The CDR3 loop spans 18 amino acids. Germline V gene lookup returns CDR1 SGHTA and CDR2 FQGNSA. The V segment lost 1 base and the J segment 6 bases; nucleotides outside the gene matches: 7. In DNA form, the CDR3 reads TGTGCCAGCAGCTTAGTCGGGACTAGCGGGAGTAGTGCCGGGGAGCTGTTTTTT. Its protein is CASSLVGTSGSSAGELFF. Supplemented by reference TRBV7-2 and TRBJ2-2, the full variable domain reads GAGVSQSPSNKVTEKGKDVELRCDPISGHTALYWYRQSLGQGLEFLIYFQGNSAPDKSGLPSDRFSAERTGGSVSTLTIQRTQQEDSAVYLCASSLVGTSGSSAGELFFGEGSRLTVL.

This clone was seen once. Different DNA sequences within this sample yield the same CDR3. CDR3 nucleotide sequence: TGTGCCAGCAGTTTAAGGGGCGAGACCCAGTACTTC. This sequence encodes CASSLRGETQYF. The chain recombines TRBV28 with TRBJ2-5, with a possible D match to TRBD1 (5 bases). Germline V CDR1 and CDR2: MDHEN, SYDVKM. This CDR3 spans 12 amino acids. The ends were cut back, 2 bases at V and 5 bases at J, with 6 bases in the middle.

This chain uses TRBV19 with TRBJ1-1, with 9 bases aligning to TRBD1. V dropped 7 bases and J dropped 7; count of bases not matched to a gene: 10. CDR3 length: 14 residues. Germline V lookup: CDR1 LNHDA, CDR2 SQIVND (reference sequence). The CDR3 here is CASILGQGRYEAFF. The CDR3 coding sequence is TGTGCCAGTATTCTCGGACAGGGGCGTTATGAAGCTTTCTTT.

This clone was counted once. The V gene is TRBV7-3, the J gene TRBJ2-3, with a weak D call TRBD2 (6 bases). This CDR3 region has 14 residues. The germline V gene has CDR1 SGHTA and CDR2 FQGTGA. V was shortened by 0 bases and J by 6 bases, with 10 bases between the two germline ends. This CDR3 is CASSLTPLADTQYF. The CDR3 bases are TGTGCCAGCAGCTTAACGCCCCTAGCGGATACGCAGTATTTT.

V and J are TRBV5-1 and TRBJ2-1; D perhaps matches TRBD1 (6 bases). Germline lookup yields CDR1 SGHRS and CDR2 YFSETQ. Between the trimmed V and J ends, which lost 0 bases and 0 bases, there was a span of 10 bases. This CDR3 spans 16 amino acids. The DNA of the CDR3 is TGCGCCAGCAGCTTGGAGGCGGACAGCTCCTACAATGAGCAGTTCTTC. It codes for CASSLEADSSYNEQFF.

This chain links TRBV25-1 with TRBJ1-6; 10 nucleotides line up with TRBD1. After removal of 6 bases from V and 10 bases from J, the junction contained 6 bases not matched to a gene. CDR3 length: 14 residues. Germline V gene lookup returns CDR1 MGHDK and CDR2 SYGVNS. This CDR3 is CASRPGQGNSPLHF. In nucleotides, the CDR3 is TGTGCCAGCAGACCGGGACAGGGGAACTCACCCCTCCACTTT.

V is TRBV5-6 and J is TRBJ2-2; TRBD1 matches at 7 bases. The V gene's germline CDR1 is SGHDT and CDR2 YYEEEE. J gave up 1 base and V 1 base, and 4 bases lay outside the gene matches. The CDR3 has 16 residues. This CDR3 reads CASSLNTGVNTGELFF. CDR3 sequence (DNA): TGTGCCAGCAGCTTGAATACAGGGGTGAACACCGGGGAGCTGTTTTTT.

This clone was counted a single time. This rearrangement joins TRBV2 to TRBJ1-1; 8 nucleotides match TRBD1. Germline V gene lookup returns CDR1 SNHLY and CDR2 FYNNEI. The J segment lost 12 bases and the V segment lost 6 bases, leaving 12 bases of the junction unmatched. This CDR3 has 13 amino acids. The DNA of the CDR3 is TGTGCCAGCAGGCCATTTGAACAGGGGGGAACTTTCTTT. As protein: CASRPFEQGGTFF.

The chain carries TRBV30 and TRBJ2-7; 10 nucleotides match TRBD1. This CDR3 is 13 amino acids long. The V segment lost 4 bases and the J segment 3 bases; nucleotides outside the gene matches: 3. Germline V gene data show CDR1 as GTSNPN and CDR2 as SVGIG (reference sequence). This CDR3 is CAWTRTGGYEQYF. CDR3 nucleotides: TGTGCCTGGACCAGGACAGGGGGCTACGAGCAGTACTTC.

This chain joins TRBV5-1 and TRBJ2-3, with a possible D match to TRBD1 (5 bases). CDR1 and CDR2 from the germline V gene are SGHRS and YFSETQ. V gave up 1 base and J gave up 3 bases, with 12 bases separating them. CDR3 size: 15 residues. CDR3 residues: CASSLRGSVTDTQYF. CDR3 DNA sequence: TGCGCCAGCAGCTTGAGGGGTAGTGTAACAGATACGCAGTATTTT.

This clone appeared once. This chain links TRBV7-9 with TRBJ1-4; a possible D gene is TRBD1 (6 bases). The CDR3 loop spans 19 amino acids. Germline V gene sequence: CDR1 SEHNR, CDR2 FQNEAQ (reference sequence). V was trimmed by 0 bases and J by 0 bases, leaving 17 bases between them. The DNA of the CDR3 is TGTGCCAGCAGCTTAGCGCTTTGGACAGAGTACCCAACTAATGAAAAACTGTTTTTT. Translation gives CASSLALWTEYPTNEKLFF.